The present TCR beta chain was sequenced within a study of blood T cell repertoires in COVID-19. Study summary: Donors in the United States, Italy and Spain gave samples during acute or convalescent COVID-19. T cells, B-cell-depleted T cells, or PBMCs supplied cDNA or gDNA.

Original analysis: Amplifying reference gene primers gave estimates of nucleated cell counts. Some clones are missing from TCRdb's copy, which holds only in-frame ones; the method was immunoSEQ multiplex PCR. Clone size and the V and J calls come from that table; the DNA yielded D and trimming. The sample records more than 110,000 clones, more than 60% being singletons. The CDR3 spans 17 residues. CDR1 is MNHNS and CDR2 is SASEGT in the germline V gene. V shed 1 base, J shed 1 base, and the junction held 8 bases outside the gene matches. The sequencing input was peripheral blood. This clonotype originated in a woman aged 45-65 years with active or convalescent COVID-19. This sequence joins TRBV6-1 and TRBJ2-5, with 8 nucleotides matching TRBD1. The CDR3 loop is CASSEGSDRGFQETQYF. CDR3 DNA: TGTGCCAGCAGTGAAGGGAGTGACAGGGGCTTCCAAGAGACCCAGTACTTC.